The 31 T cell receptor beta chains in this list originate from one sample, sequenced in a study of Tregs in tolerant kidney transplant recipients. TCRdb's table, derived via immunoSEQ multiplex PCR, lists solely in-frame clones and lacks some. The sample lists tens of thousands of clones, roughly 93% occurring once. Related graft donors supplied nonmyeloablative bone marrow transplants, and mixed chimerism was transient. Here the sequenced sample was CD4+ T cells from blood (PBMCs), taken 12 months after the transplant. The receptor set was obtained from a human patient who received a combined kidney and bone marrow transplant. These T cells may partly come from the graft donor.

This chain's CDR3 is CASSSTRGRAHEQYF. The CDR3 DNA is TGTGCCAGCAGCTCCACCCGCGGGAGGGCCCACGAGCAGTACTTC. The chain has TRBV11-2 and TRBJ2-7, with 9 bases lining up with TRBD2. The V gene's germline CDR1 is SGHAT and CDR2 FQNNGV. The CDR3 has 15 residues. V was pared by 4 bases and J by 5 bases, with 9 bases of the junction left unmatched.

The chain joins TRBV5-1 to TRBJ2-1, with TRBD2 identical over 11 bases. The CDR3 runs to 18 residues. With V trimmed by 0 bases and J by 9 bases, 14 bases remained unmatched. The germline V gene has CDR1 SGHRS and CDR2 YFSETQ. The CDR3 reads CASSLVDLAGGLRVEQFF. The CDR3 DNA reads TGCGCCAGCAGCTTGGTGGACCTAGCGGGAGGACTGCGGGTTGAGCAGTTCTTC.

This clone appeared once. V usage is TRBV7-2 and J usage is TRBJ2-4, with D unclear. Germline V lookup: CDR1 SGHTA, CDR2 FQGNSA. The ends were cut back, 4 bases at V and 0 bases at J, with 4 bases in the middle. The length of the CDR3 is 13 residues. The CDR3, as DNA: TGTGCCAGCAGCTCCCTAGCCAAAAACATTCAGTACTTC. Amino acid sequence: CASSSLAKNIQYF.

The chain links TRBV7-2 to TRBJ1-2, with a weak D call TRBD1 (5 bases). The CDR3 is 17 residues long. Trimming took 5 bases from V and 6 from J, leaving 25 bases between them. From germline, CDR1 is SGHTA and CDR2 FQGNSA. For the CDR3, the DNA is TGTGCCAGCAGCCTAAAAGTAGCAGGGTTTAAAAAGAATGGCTACACCTTC. Residues: CASSLKVAGFKKNGYTF.

The chain recombines TRBV7-2 with TRBJ2-7; possible D gene TRBD2, 5 bases. Deletions cut 1 base from V and 0 bases from J, with 13 bases between. CDR3 length: 16 amino acids. Germline lookup yields CDR1 SGHTA and CDR2 FQGNSA. For the CDR3, the DNA is TGTGCCAGCAGCTTAGAATCGGGGAGTTCCTCCTACGAGCAGTACTTC. It is translated as CASSLESGSSSYEQYF.

The chain has TRBV7-2 and TRBJ1-2; D is possibly TRBD1 (6 bases). In germline, CDR1 is SGHTA, CDR2 FQGNSA. This CDR3 spans 17 amino acids. V lost 6 bases to trimming and J lost 5 bases, with 25 bases between them. The CDR3: CASSFIGGGVGVYGYTF. The DNA for the CDR3 is TGTGCCAGCAGTTTTATAGGAGGGGGGGTTGGGGTTTATGGCTACACCTTC.

This clone was seen just once. This chain connects TRBV5-1 to TRBJ2-5; TRBD1 agrees at 9 bases. The ends lost 0 bases at V and 2 bases at J; junction bases unmatched: 5. The CDR3 totals 16 residues. Germline V CDR1 and CDR2: SGHRS, YFSETQ. The CDR3 coding sequence is TGCGCCAGCAGCTTGGCAACAGGGGGCCCACAAGAGACCCAGTACTTC. Translation: CASSLATGGPQETQYF.

The J gene is TRBJ1-5, the V gene TRBV5-5; possible D gene TRBD1, 5 bases. Germline V gene sequence: CDR1 SGHKS, CDR2 YYEKEE (reference sequence). Trimming removed 4 bases at V and 5 bases at J, with 16 bases between. This CDR3 contains 15 residues. CDR3 region: CASSPWGRDDQPQHF. In nucleotides, the CDR3 is TGTGCCAGCAGCCCCTGGGGCAGGGATGATCAGCCCCAGCATTTT.

V usage is TRBV5-4 and J usage is TRBJ2-5; 7 positions agree with TRBD1. This CDR3 has 14 residues. Germline trimming cut 3 bases from V and 3 bases from J; bases unmatched to any gene: 5. The germline V gene has CDR1 SGHNT and CDR2 YYREEE (reference sequence). The CDR3 spells CASSSLDREETQYF. The CDR3 DNA reads TGTGCCAGCAGCTCTCTAGACAGGGAAGAGACCCAGTACTTC.

The V gene is TRBV6-4, the J gene TRBJ2-5; D is possibly TRBD2 (5 bases). Germline V gene lookup returns CDR1 MRHNA and CDR2 SNTAGT. This CDR3 is 15 amino acids long. The ends were cut back, 4 bases at V and 3 bases at J, with 15 bases in the middle. This CDR3 is CASSVEGVVEETQYF. As DNA, the CDR3 is TGTGCCAGCAGTGTTGAGGGAGTAGTGGAAGAGACCCAGTACTTC.

V usage is TRBV7-6 and J usage is TRBJ2-5; 11 nucleotides agree with TRBD1. This CDR3 spans 15 amino acids. The V and J ends lost 6 bases and 3 bases, in that order; junction bases with no gene match: 6. CDR1 is SGHVS, CDR2 FNYEAQ, per germline. CDR3 nucleotides: TGTGCCAGCAGATATCGGGGACAGGGGGAAGAGACCCAGTACTTC. This encodes CASRYRGQGEETQYF. Using reference TRBV7-6 and TRBJ2-5 for the parts outside the CDR3, the full variable domain is GAGVSQSPRYKVTKRGQDVALRCDPISGHVSLYWYRQALGQGPEFLTYFNYEAQQDKSGLPNDRFSAERPEGSISTLTIQRTEQRDSAMYRCASRYRGQGEETQYFGPGTRLLVL.

The chain has TRBV11-3 and TRBJ2-2; the match to TRBD1 covers 7 bases. The junction had 12 bases not matched to a gene; V was cut back by 3 bases and J by 5 bases. CDR1 and CDR2 (germline): SGHNT, YENEEA. The CDR3 is made up of 17 amino acids. CDR3 amino acids: CASSFSPTGVETGELFF. CDR3 in DNA: TGTGCCAGCAGCTTTTCCCCTACAGGGGTGGAGACCGGGGAGCTGTTTTTT.

This chain joins TRBV9 and TRBJ1-2, with a tentative D call TRBD1 (6 bases). The CDR3 consists of 17 residues. V gave up 0 bases and J gave up 7 bases, with 22 bases separating them. In germline, CDR1 is SGDLS, CDR2 YYNGEE. The CDR3 DNA is TGTGCCAGCAGCGTAGGCGTGTCGGACAGCCTCTCCTTTGGCTACACCTTC. This translates into CASSVGVSDSLSFGYTF.

The rearrangement links TRBV9 to TRBJ1-3, with D perhaps TRBD1 (6 bases). CDR3 length equals 14 residues. V dropped 1 base and J dropped 7 bases, with 12 bases sitting between them. CDR1 and CDR2 from the germline V gene are SGDLS and YYNGEE. CDR3 loop: CASSVYTGGNTIYF. The CDR3 nucleotides read TGTGCCAGCAGCGTATACACGGGGGGCAACACCATATATTTT.

J is TRBJ2-5 and V is TRBV7-2; no clear D. Between the trimmed V and J ends, which lost 3 bases and 7 bases, there was a span of 6 bases. Germline assignment: CDR1 SGHTA and CDR2 FQGNSA. The CDR3 spans 11 residues. The CDR3 reads CASSFSRTQYF. The DNA of the CDR3 is TGTGCCAGCAGCTTCTCCAGGACCCAGTACTTC. Full variable domain (missing parts from reference TRBV7-2 and TRBJ2-5): GAGVSQSPSNKVTEKGKDVELRCDPISGHTALYWYRQSLGQGLEFLIYFQGNSAPDKSGLPSDRFSAERTGGSVSTLTIQRTQQEDSAVYLCASSFSRTQYFGPGTRLLVL.

This clone is a singleton in its sample. The gene calls are TRBV7-2 and TRBJ2-5; tentatively, D is TRBD2 (6 bases). Germline V lookup: CDR1 SGHTA, CDR2 FQGNSA. The V gene lost 7 bases and the J gene lost 1 base, with 16 bases spanning the gap. The CDR3 is 15 residues long. The CDR3 DNA reads TGTGCCAGCAATCGGGCGGGGCCTATCCAAGAGACCCAGTACTTC. It codes for CASNRAGPIQETQYF.

The chain joins TRBV5-1 to TRBJ1-1; D unclear. The V and J ends lost 4 bases and 1 base respectively, with 8 bases between them. This CDR3 contains 13 residues. Germline assignment: CDR1 SGHRS and CDR2 YFSETQ. CDR3 amino acids: CASSEAQNTEAFF. CDR3 in DNA: TGCGCCAGCAGCGAGGCTCAGAACACTGAAGCTTTCTTT.

The chain employs TRBV5-1 and TRBJ2-2; 13 nucleotides agree with TRBD2. The CDR3 extends over 17 amino acids. Germline CDR1 reads SGHRS; CDR2 reads YFSETQ. J was trimmed by 3 bases and V by 0 bases; bases with no gene match: 2. The CDR3 loop is CASSLGTSGGYTGELFF. The CDR3 DNA follows: TGCGCCAGCAGCTTGGGGACTAGCGGGGGATACACCGGGGAGCTGTTTTTT.

This chain links TRBV5-1 with TRBJ2-4, with 9 bases matching TRBD1. J was trimmed by 6 bases and V by 4 bases; bases with no gene match: 2. The CDR3 is 13 amino acids. CDR1 SGHRS and CDR2 YFSETQ come from the germline V gene. This CDR3 reads CASSTGQGNIQYF. The CDR3 region has the DNA TGCGCCAGCAGCACGGGACAGGGAAACATTCAGTACTTC.

V usage is TRBV11-2 and J usage is TRBJ2-3; 10 bases are shared with TRBD2. CDR3 length: 16 amino acids. Germline CDR1 is SGHAT and CDR2 is FQNNGV. V lost 3 bases to trimming and J lost 6 bases; unmatched junction nucleotides: 9. DNA of the CDR3: TGTGCCAGCAGCTTTAGCGCTAGCGGGGGTGCGGATACGCAGTATTTT. Translated: CASSFSASGGADTQYF.

This clone appeared once. The V gene is TRBV4-1, the J gene TRBJ2-2, with TRBD2 as a possible D gene (6 bases). Trimming stripped 8 bases from V and 8 bases from J, with 21 bases between. The CDR3 sequence is 15 residues long. Germline-derived CDR1 and CDR2 are MGHRA and YSYEKL. The CDR3 loop is CASQSGTWEVGELFF. The CDR3 nucleotides are TGCGCCAGCCAATCCGGGACTTGGGAGGTGGGGGAGCTGTTTTTT.

The chain links TRBV5-1 to TRBJ2-2, with 10 nucleotides matching TRBD2. The CDR3 loop spans 16 amino acids. Germline V CDR1 and CDR2: SGHRS, YFSETQ. Trimming removed 2 bases from V and 2 bases from J; junction bases left unmatched: 3. CDR3 protein: CASSLAGGINTGELFF. DNA for the CDR3: TGCGCCAGCAGCTTAGCGGGGGGGATAAACACCGGGGAGCTGTTTTTT.

The chain carries TRBV14 and TRBJ1-2; weak D call: TRBD1 (6 bases). Germline CDR1 reads SGHDN; CDR2 reads FVKESK. V was shortened by 2 bases and J by 2 bases, with 9 bases between the two germline ends. The CDR3 spans 14 residues. CDR3 residues: CASSQWGRNYGYTF. Written as DNA, the CDR3 is TGTGCCAGCAGCCAATGGGGGCGGAACTATGGCTACACCTTC.

The rearrangement uses TRBV5-1 and TRBJ2-3, with 9 bases matching TRBD1. Trimming took 0 bases from V and 2 from J; bases not matched to a gene: 13. Germline loops: CDR1 SGHRS, CDR2 YFSETQ. This CDR3 has 19 amino acids. The CDR3 here is CASSLDGTGTSGVTDTQYF. The CDR3 nucleotides are TGCGCCAGCAGCTTGGATGGGACAGGGACCAGCGGGGTCACAGATACGCAGTATTTT.

The chain employs TRBV4-2 and TRBJ2-3; D gene uncertain. The V gene lost 0 bases and the J gene lost 1 base, with 8 bases spanning the gap. The CDR3 has 15 amino acids. Germline loops: CDR1 LGHNA, CDR2 YNFKEQ. CDR3: CASSQEALGTDTQYF. For the CDR3, the DNA is TGTGCCAGCAGCCAAGAGGCCCTGGGCACAGATACGCAGTATTTT.

The V gene is TRBV6-1, the J gene TRBJ2-1; TRBD1 matches 11 bases. CDR3 size: 15 residues. In germline, CDR1 is MNHNS, CDR2 SASEGT. V shed 5 bases, J shed 8 bases, and the junction held 8 bases outside the gene matches. The chain's CDR3 is CASSPRDRGSDEQFF. The CDR3 DNA is TGTGCCAGCAGTCCCCGGGACAGGGGGTCAGATGAGCAGTTCTTC.

This chain links TRBV5-4 with TRBJ2-2; 8 nucleotides align to TRBD1. Trimming at V came to 4 bases and at J to 1 base, leaving 3 bases not matched to a gene. CDR1 is SGHNT and CDR2 is YYREEE in the germline V gene (reference sequence). The CDR3 is made up of 15 amino acids. CDR3 residues: CASSLGQGNTGELFF. CDR3 nucleotides: TGTGCCAGCAGCCTCGGACAGGGGAACACCGGGGAGCTGTTTTTT.

This clone was seen a single time. This sequence joins TRBV5-6 and TRBJ2-1, with 7 nucleotides matching TRBD2. The CDR3 sequence is 16 residues long. Germline V gene sequence: CDR1 SGHDT, CDR2 YYEEEE. The V gene end was trimmed by 3 bases and the J gene end by 1 base; junction bases not matched to a gene: 7. CDR3 region: CASSSNGGSSYNEQFF. The CDR3, as DNA: TGTGCCAGCAGCTCAAACGGGGGGTCGTCCTACAATGAGCAGTTCTTC.

The chain links TRBV27 to TRBJ2-2; 8 bases line up with TRBD1. This CDR3 comprises 14 residues. Per germline, CDR1 MNHEY and CDR2 SMNVEV (reference sequence). V trimming: 7 bases; J trimming: 5 bases; junction bases outside the gene matches: 6. The CDR3 coding sequence is TGTGCCAGCAAAAGACAGGGGAGTACCGGGGAGCTGTTTTTT. Residues: CASKRQGSTGELFF.

This clone was recorded once. The chain is built from TRBV7-4 and TRBJ1-1; 9 bases match TRBD1. The V and J ends lost 1 base and 0 bases, in that order; junction bases with no gene match: 6. CDR1 and CDR2 from the germline V gene are SGHVT and SQSDAQ. The CDR3 is 17 residues long. CDR3 loop: CASSLGGTGKMNTEAFF. The CDR3, as DNA: TGTGCCAGCAGCTTAGGGGGGACAGGGAAAATGAACACTGAAGCTTTCTTT.

The rearrangement joins TRBV14 to TRBJ2-1; 10 bases fit TRBD2. CDR3 length equals 18 residues. After removal of 1 base from V and 5 bases from J, the junction contained 11 bases not matched to a gene. Germline V gene lookup returns CDR1 SGHDN and CDR2 FVKESK. CDR3 region: CASSQVRKGLAVNNEQFF. The CDR3 DNA sequence: TGTGCCAGCAGCCAAGTAAGAAAAGGACTAGCGGTAAACAATGAGCAGTTCTTC.